The present TCR beta chain was sequenced within a study of PD-L1 blockade in urothelial cancer. As for the study in general: At 3 weeks after treatment start (second dose) and again at 6 weeks, blood was analyzed.

Method: immunoSEQ multiplex PCR; TCRdb's copy keeps in-frame clones and lacks some. The data show over 70,000 clones, roughly 85% seen once. Trimming stripped 0 bases from V and 4 bases from J, with 15 bases between. The CDR3 sequence is 16 residues long. The germline gives CDR1 MNHNS, CDR2 SASEGT. Time point specified: peripheral blood 6 weeks after treatment start. The chain couples TRBV6-1 to TRBJ1-2; no clear D gene. This receptor was identified in a man in his 70s with urothelial cancer. The sequenced sample was PBMCs, obtained around atezolizumab (anti-PD-L1) treatment. In DNA form, the CDR3 reads TGTGCCAGCAGTGAAGCTCTGGGCTTGGGAGGCTATGGCTACACCTTC. This codes for CASSEALGLGGYGYTF.